Included here is one T cell receptor beta chain sequence, with context. The antigen remains unidentified. These data originate in a study of T cells in Graves' hyperthyroidism and ophthalmopathy. V shed 5 bases and J 0 bases; nucleotides not matched to a gene: 9. Germline CDR1 and CDR2: SGHAT and FQNNGV. The CDR3 contains 16 residues. General observations from the study: From stable hyperthyroidism, ophthalmopathy was set apart by a 13 V-J model. Most thyroid clonotypes that were expanded above 0.001 also turned up in blood.

What was amplified from RNA transcripts were TCR beta CDR3 regions. The study used the HTBI primer set for a first-round RT-PCR of the TCR CDR3. In TCRdb, the multiplex PCR reads were re-called with MiXCR into one record per CDR3 protein. Of 500,000 to 650,000 distinct CDR3 sequences in the sample, roughly a sixth are singletons; the top ten hold approximately 15%. This TCR was sampled from a woman between 18 and 29 years old with Graves' ophthalmopathy. The gene calls are TRBV11-2 and TRBJ1-1, with 7 bases that match TRBD1. Input material: blood. The CDR3 DNA is TGTGCCAGCAGCCCACCGACAGGGTTCCTGAACACTGAAGCTTTCTTT. It is translated as CASSPPTGFLNTEAFF.